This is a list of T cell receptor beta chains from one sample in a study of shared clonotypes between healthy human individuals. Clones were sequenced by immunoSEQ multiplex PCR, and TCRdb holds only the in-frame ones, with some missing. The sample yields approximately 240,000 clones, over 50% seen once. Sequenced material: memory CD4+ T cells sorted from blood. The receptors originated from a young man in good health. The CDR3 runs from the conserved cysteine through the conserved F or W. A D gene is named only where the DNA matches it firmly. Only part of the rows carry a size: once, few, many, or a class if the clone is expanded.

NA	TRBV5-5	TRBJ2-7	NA	TGTGCCAGCAGCTTGGGGGTGGTATACGAGCAGTACTTC	CASSLGVVYEQYF
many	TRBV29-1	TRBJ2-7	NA	TGCAGCGTTGAAGCAGGAGGTTACGAGCAGTACTTC	CSVEAGGYEQYF
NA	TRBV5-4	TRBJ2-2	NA	TGTGCCAGCAGCTTGGTAGACACCGGGGAGCTGTTTTTT	CASSLVDTGELFF
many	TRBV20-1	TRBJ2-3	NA	TGCAGTGCGGGACAACAGTATTTT	CSAGQQYF
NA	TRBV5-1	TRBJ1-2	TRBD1	TGCGCCAGCAGCCGGGACAGCCAAACTAACTATGGCTACACCTTC	CASSRDSQTNYGYTF
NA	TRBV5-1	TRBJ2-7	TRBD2	TGCGCCAGCAGCTTGGTGGGACTAGACGAGCAGTACTTC	CASSLVGLDEQYF
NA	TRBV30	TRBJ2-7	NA	TGTGCCTGGAGTGGGGTGGGGTCCTACGAGCAGTACTTC	CAWSGVGSYEQYF
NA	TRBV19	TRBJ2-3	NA	TGTGCCAGTAGTCGGGCGAGGGGCACAGATACGCAGTATTTT	CASSRARGTDTQYF
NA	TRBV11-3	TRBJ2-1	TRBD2	TGTGCCAGCAGCCCCGGATGGTTGGCGGGAGGGTACAATGAGCAGTTCTTC	CASSPGWLAGGYNEQFF
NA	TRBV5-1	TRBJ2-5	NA	TGCGCCAGCAGCTTGGCAGCCACAGAAGAGACCCAGTACTTC	CASSLAATEETQYF
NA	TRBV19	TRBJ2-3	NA	TGTGCCAGTAGTATGGTAAGGGACACAGATACGCAGTATTTT	CASSMVRDTDTQYF
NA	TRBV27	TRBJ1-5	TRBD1	TGTGCCAGCAGCTGGGACAGTCGACAGCCCCAGCATTTT	CASSWDSRQPQHF
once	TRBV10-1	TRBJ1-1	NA	TGCGCCAGCAGCGATGGACCCTCCATGACTGAAGCTTTCTTT	CASSDGPSMTEAFF